The present entry profiles one TCR beta chain with its context. As yet, its antigen is unknown. The study reverse transcribed the entire isolated RNA, so it sequenced expressed TCRB transcripts. Some clones are missing from TCRdb's copy, which holds only in-frame ones; the method was immunoSEQ multiplex PCR. The sample yields around 200,000 clones, about 13% seen once. The data originate from a study of beta chain features in type 1 diabetes. Germline CDR1 is DFQATT and CDR2 is SNEGSKA (reference sequence). V was trimmed by 3 bases and J by 12 bases, leaving 11 bases between them. This CDR3 has 11 residues. Study-level findings and limits: It was among patients, rather than healthy donors, that naive, central memory and Treg TCRB repertoires appeared more similar. TCRB CDR3 length was moderately but significantly reduced in all four CD4+ subsets of Type 1 diabetes patients.

CD45RO/CCR7/CD25/CD127/CD95/CD27 separated CD4+ naive, central memory, regulatory and stem cell-like memory cells by sorting. Input material: central memory CD4+ T cells from blood. This sequence originates from a woman between 18 and 29 years old in good health. J is TRBJ1-4 and V is TRBV20-1; D gene ambiguous. The CDR3 spells CSASLERELFF. The CDR3 bases are TGCAGTGCTAGCCTGGAACGGGAACTGTTTTTT.